This T cell receptor (beta chain) was profiled in a study of identical twins. General study points: The study found excess low generation probability among twin-shared out-of-frame alpha sequences.

With template switching, a universal primer site was added, and the cDNA carried unique molecular identifiers. Each CDR3 protein is one row after TCRdb ran MiXCR on the 5' RACE reads. The sample consists of some 1,700,000 distinct CDR3 sequences, about 31% of them appearing once. To note about this clonotype: Antigen specificity is unknown.

The V gene end was trimmed by 2 bases and the J gene end by 7 bases; junction bases not matched to a gene: 2. CDR1 is DFQATT and CDR2 is SNEGSKA in the germline V gene (reference sequence). The CDR3 sequence is 13 residues long. This rearrangement joins TRBV20-1 to TRBJ1-6; 7 bases fit TRBD1. Material: cord blood. This TCR was recovered from a newborn girl in good health. Here the CDR3 DNA reads TGCAGTGCTAGACAGGGGGGGAATTCACCCCTCCACTTT. Encoded protein: CSARQGGNSPLHF.